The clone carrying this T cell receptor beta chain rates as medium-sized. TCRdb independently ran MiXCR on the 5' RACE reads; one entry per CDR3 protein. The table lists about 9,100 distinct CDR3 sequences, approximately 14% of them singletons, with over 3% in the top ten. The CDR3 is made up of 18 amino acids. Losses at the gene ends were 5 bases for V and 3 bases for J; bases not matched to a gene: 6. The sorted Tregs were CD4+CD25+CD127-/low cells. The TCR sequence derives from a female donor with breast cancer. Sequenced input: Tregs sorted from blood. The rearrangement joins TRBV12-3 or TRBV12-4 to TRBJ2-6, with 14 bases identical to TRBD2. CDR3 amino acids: CASSLWTSGRSGANVLTF. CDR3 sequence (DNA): TGTGCCAGCAGTCTGTGGACTAGCGGGAGGAGTGGGGCCAACGTCCTGACTTTC.